The rows below give T cell receptor beta chains drawn from one sample of a study of CD8+ T cells in alopecia areata. Generated by immunoSEQ multiplex PCR, the TCRdb table keeps only in-frame clones and is missing some. The sample consists of hundreds of thousands of clones, around 64% of them appearing once. Sequencing used CD4+ T cells sorted from blood, obtained at week 52, from a patient treated with tofacitinib. These TCRs come from a human donor with alopecia areata. Both conserved end residues are part of each CDR3. D genes are given only for firm matches. Some rows mark clone size as missing; the rest say once, few, many or name a class of expanded clone.

D,J,size,V,DNA,CDR3
.,TRBJ1-1,.,TRBV25-1,TGTGCCAGCAGTGACGGGGGCTGGAGGAACACTGAAGCTTTCTTT,CASSDGGWRNTEAFF
.,TRBJ2-2,.,TRBV7-2,TGTGCCAGCAGCTTCAATACCGGGGAGCTGTTTTTT,CASSFNTGELFF
.,TRBJ2-3,.,TRBV6-5,TGTGCCAGCAGTCTTCGTCTTGGCACAGATACGCAGTATTTT,CASSLRLGTDTQYF
.,TRBJ2-5,.,TRBV6-5,TGTGCCAGCAGTTACACCACCCCGGCTGAGACCCAGTACTTC,CASSYTTPAETQYF
.,TRBJ1-4,.,TRBV29-1,TGCAGCGTTGTTGGGGATAATGAAAAACTGTTTTTT,CSVVGDNEKLFF
.,TRBJ1-1,.,TRBV7-2,TGTGCCAGCAGCCACAGCACACTGAACACTGAAGCTTTCTTT,CASSHSTLNTEAFF
TRBD2,TRBJ2-3,few,TRBV5-4,TGTGCCAGCAGCCGCGGACTAGCGGGGCTCACAGATACGCAGTATTTT,CASSRGLAGLTDTQYF
.,TRBJ1-2,.,TRBV6-5,TGTGCCAGCAGTTACTCGAGCAGGGGTTGGAGCTATGGCTACACCTTC,CASSYSSRGWSYGYTF
TRBD2,TRBJ2-1,.,TRBV18,TGTGCCAGCTCACCACCAGCGGGGGGCTCGGGTAATGAGCAGTTCTTC,CASSPPAGGSGNEQFF
.,TRBJ1-1,.,TRBV29-1,TGCAGCGTTGTGGGCAGGAGCGCTGAAGCTTTCTTT,CSVVGRSAEAFF
TRBD1,TRBJ1-1,once,TRBV5-6,TGTGCCAGCAGCAAAACTGTCCGACAGGGGATGACAGCTGAAGCTTTCTTT,CASSKTVRQGMTAEAFF
TRBD1,TRBJ1-2,.,TRBV7-8,TGTGCCAGCAGCTCCAAAAGACCAGTGACAGGGGTCTATGGCTACACCTTC,CASSSKRPVTGVYGYTF
.,TRBJ2-3,.,TRBV9,TGTGCCAGCAGCCCCGAGCAACGCACAGATACGCAGTATTTT,CASSPEQRTDTQYF
.,TRBJ2-1,.,TRBV9,TGTGCCAGCAGCGTGACGAGCTCCTACAATGAGCAGTTCTTC,CASSVTSSYNEQFF
TRBD2,TRBJ2-2,few,TRBV28,TGTGCCAGCAGTTTGGGGACTAGCGGGGGGCCCGCCGGGGAGCTGTTTTTT,CASSLGTSGGPAGELFF
.,TRBJ1-1,.,TRBV6-6,TGTGCCAGCAGTGACCAGGGGAACACTGAAGCTTTCTTT,CASSDQGNTEAFF
.,TRBJ2-3,few,TRBV29-1,TGCAGCGTTAACGGACCGGCGGGGGATACGCAGTATTTT,CSVNGPAGDTQYF
TRBD1,TRBJ2-1,.,TRBV4-2,TGTGCCAGCAGCACAGGGGGCAGTATCAATGAGCAGTTCTTC,CASSTGGSINEQFF
.,TRBJ1-1,.,TRBV4-3,TGCGCCAGCAGCCCCGACAGTGCGACTGAAGCTTTCTTT,CASSPDSATEAFF
.,TRBJ2-5,.,TRBV29-1,TGCAGCGTTGAAGGAGGCCCGGCTGAGACCCAGTACTTC,CSVEGGPAETQYF
TRBD1,TRBJ2-3,.,TRBV29-1,TGCAGCGCTCCGGGACAGGGGAATTCAGATACGCAGTATTTT,CSAPGQGNSDTQYF